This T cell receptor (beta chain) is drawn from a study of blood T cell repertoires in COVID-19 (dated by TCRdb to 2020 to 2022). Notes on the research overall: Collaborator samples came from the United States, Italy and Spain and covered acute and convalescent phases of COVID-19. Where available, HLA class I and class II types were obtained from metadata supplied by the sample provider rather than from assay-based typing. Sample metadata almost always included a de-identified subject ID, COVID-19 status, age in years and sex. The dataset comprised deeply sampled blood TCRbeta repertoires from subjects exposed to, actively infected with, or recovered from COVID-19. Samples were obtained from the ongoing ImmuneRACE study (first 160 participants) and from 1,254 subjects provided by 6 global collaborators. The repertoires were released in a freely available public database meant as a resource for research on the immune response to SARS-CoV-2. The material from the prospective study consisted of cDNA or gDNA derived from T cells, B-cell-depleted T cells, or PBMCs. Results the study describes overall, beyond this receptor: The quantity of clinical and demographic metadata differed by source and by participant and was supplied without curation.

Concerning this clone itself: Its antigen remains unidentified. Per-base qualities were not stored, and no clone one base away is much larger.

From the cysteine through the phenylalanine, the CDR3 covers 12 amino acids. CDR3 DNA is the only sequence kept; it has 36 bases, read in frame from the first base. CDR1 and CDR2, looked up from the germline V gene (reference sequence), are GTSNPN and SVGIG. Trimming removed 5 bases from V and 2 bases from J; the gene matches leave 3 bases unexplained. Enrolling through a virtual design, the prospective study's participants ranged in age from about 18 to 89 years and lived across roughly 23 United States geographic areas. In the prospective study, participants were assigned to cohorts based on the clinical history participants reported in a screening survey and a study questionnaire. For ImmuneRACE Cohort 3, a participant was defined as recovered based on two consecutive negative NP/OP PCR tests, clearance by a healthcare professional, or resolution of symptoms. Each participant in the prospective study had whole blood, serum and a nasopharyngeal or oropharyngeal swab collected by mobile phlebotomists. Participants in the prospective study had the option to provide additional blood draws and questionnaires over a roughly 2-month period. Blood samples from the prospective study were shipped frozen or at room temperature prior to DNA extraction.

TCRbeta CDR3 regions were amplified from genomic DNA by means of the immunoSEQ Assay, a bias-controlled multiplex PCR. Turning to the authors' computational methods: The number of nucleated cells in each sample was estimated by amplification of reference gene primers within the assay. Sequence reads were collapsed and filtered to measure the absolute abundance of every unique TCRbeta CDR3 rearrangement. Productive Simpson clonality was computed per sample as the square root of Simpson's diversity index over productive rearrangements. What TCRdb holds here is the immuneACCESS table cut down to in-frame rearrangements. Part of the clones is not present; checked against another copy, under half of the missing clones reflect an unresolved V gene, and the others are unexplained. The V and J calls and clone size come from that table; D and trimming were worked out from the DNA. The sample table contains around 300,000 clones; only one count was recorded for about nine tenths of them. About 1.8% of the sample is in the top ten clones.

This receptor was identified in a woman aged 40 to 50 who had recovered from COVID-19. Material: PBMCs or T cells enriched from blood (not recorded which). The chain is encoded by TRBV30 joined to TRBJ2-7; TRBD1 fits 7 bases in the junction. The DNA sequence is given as TGTGCCTGGGGGGACAGTGCCTACGAGCAGTACTTC. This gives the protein CAWGDSAYEQYF.